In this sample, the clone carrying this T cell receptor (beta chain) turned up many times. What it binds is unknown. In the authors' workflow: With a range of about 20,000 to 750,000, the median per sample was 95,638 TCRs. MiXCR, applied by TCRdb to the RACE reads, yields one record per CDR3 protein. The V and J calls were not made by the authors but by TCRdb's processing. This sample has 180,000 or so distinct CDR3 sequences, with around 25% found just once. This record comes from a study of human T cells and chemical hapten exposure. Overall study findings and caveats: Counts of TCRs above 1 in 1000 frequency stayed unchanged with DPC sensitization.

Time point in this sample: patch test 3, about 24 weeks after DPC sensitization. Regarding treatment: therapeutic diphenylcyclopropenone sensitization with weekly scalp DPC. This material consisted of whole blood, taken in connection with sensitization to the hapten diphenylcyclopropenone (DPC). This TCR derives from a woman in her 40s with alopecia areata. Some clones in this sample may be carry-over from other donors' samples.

The CDR3 nucleotides read TGCGCCAGCAGCCAAGGGAGGACGGGAGACAGCTGGCTGTTCTTC. Translation: CASSQGRTGDSWLFF. V gene TRBV4-3 combines with J gene TRBJ2-1; possible D gene TRBD2, 6 bases. V was shortened by 1 base and J by 15 bases, with 22 bases between the two germline ends. Per the germline V gene, CDR1 is LGHNA and CDR2 is YSLEER. CDR3 length: 15 amino acids.